The 23 T cell receptor beta chains below were found in one sample sequenced in a study of regulatory T cells in long-lasting Graves disease. Through Arm-PCR of CDR3 regions and iRepertoire HTBI primers, TCR beta libraries were built. TCRdb re-analysed the multiplex PCR reads in MiXCR, keeping a single row per CDR3 protein. Among 350,000 to 400,000 distinct CDR3 sequences listed, about a sixth were seen once. As for time point: newly diagnosed GD, antithyroid drugs for less than 3 months. RNA isolated from PBMCs was used to make the TCR library. The starting material was peripheral blood mononuclear cells (PBMCs), obtained at new diagnosis, from a patient treated with antithyroid drugs. The receptors derive from a female donor with Graves disease.

The chain recombines TRBV5-1 with TRBJ2-7; 8 bases are shared with TRBD1. CDR3 size: 16 residues. Germline CDR1 is SGHRS and CDR2 is YFSETQ. V dropped 0 bases and J dropped 5; count of bases not matched to a gene: 10. CDR3 nucleotides: TGCGCCAGCAGCTTGGCCTTACCAGGGGGCAGGAACGAGCAGTACTTC. It is translated as CASSLALPGGRNEQYF.

Many counts were recorded for this clonotype. The chain has TRBV12-3 or TRBV12-4 and TRBJ2-7; TRBD1 or TRBD2 may be the D gene (6 bases each). This CDR3 has 17 amino acids. The V end lost 6 bases, the J end lost 0 bases, and 21 bases lay between the germline ends. CDR3 protein: CASSHPNPRGVSYEQYF. The CDR3 DNA reads TGTGCCAGCAGCCACCCGAACCCAAGGGGGGTCTCCTACGAGCAGTACTTC.

In its sample, this clonotype was seen many times. The CDR3 DNA follows: TGTGCCAGCAAACCCCCGGGACAGACCTACAATGAGCAGTTCTTC. Translated, it gives CASKPPGQTYNEQFF. The chain recombines TRBV12-3 or TRBV12-4 with TRBJ2-1; TRBD1 aligns across 7 bases. Unmatched junction bases numbered 8, after V lost 7 bases and J lost 2 bases. CDR3 length: 15 residues.

This clonotype was seen many times. This chain links TRBV20-1 with TRBJ1-4; the match to TRBD1 covers 8 bases. Germline V CDR1 and CDR2: DFQATT, SNEGSKA (reference sequence). Trimming at V came to 2 bases and at J to 7 bases, leaving 12 bases not matched to a gene. The CDR3 is made up of 16 amino acids. The CDR3 loop is CSARPFGQGELEKLFF. In DNA, the CDR3 is TGCAGTGCTAGACCATTTGGACAGGGAGAGCTTGAAAAACTGTTTTTT.

There are a few counts of this clonotype. The chain uses TRBV29-1 and TRBJ1-1; no definite D call. The germline V and J ends were trimmed by 8 bases and 1 base, with 11 bases remaining between them. CDR3 length: 12 residues. The germline CDR1 and CDR2 sequences are SQVTM and ANQGSEA. CDR3 bases: TGCAGCACCTGGACGGGGAACACTGAAGCTTTCTTT. Its translation is CSTWTGNTEAFF.

The genes are TRBV7-9 and TRBJ2-5, with unresolved D. V lost 1 base to trimming and J lost 2 bases, with 8 bases between them. The germline CDR1 and CDR2 sequences are SEHNR and FQNEAQ (reference sequence). This CDR3 spans 14 amino acids. The CDR3 nucleotides are TGTGCCAGCAGCTTAGTCGGCTTACAAGAGACCCAGTACTTC. Translating it yields CASSLVGLQETQYF.

The chain employs TRBV12-3 or TRBV12-4 and TRBJ1-1; D not certain. Trimming took 6 bases from V and 0 from J, leaving 11 bases between them. This CDR3 contains 14 residues. CDR3 nucleotides: TGTGCCAGCAGATCGGACTACCTGAACACTGAAGCTTTCTTT. It yields the protein CASRSDYLNTEAFF.

The chain has TRBV5-1 and TRBJ2-3; 12 bases match TRBD2. Unmatched junction bases numbered 2, after V lost 0 bases and J lost 6 bases. Germline CDR1 and CDR2: SGHRS and YFSETQ. The CDR3 loop spans 15 amino acids. Here the CDR3 reads CASSLAGTSGDTQYF. CDR3 nucleotide sequence: TGCGCCAGCAGCTTGGCCGGGACTAGCGGGGATACGCAGTATTTT.

This clonotype was observed many times. The chain recombines TRBV11-2 with TRBJ2-3, with unresolved D. This CDR3 is 13 amino acids long. V was clipped by 7 bases and J by 0 bases, with 8 bases between them. Germline values: CDR1 SGHAT, CDR2 FQNNGV. For the CDR3, the DNA is TGTGCCAGCAATTCGGCTAGCACAGATACGCAGTATTTT. This gives the protein CASNSASTDTQYF.

This clonotype was detected ten times or more. This chain links TRBV20-1 with TRBJ2-7; 9 bases are a match to TRBD1. The CDR3 has 14 amino acids. CDR1 and CDR2 from the germline V gene are DFQATT and SNEGSKA (reference sequence). Trimming cost V 6 bases and J 2 bases; bases outside gene matches: 8. The CDR3 reads CSAGPGQGPYEQYF. CDR3 nucleotides: TGCAGTGCCGGACCGGGACAGGGTCCCTACGAGCAGTACTTC.

The V and J genes are TRBV11-2 and TRBJ1-1; perhaps TRBD1 as D (5 bases). CDR1 and CDR2 from the germline V gene are SGHAT and FQNNGV. Trimming left V 2 bases short and J 0 bases short, with 7 bases between. There are 14 residues in the CDR3. CDR3 sequence (DNA): TGTGCCAGCAGCTTACGACAGATGAACACTGAAGCTTTCTTT. It is translated as CASSLRQMNTEAFF.

This clonotype came up a few times. The genes are TRBV7-3 and TRBJ2-7, with 10 bases lining up with TRBD1. The CDR3 has 13 amino acids. Trimming cost V 5 bases and J 6 bases; bases outside gene matches: 4. Germline CDR1 and CDR2: SGHTA and FQGTGA. CDR3 amino acids: CASSPWTGGEQYF. In DNA form, the CDR3 reads TGTGCCAGCAGCCCCTGGACAGGGGGCGAGCAGTACTTC.

This clonotype was seen a single time. The chain has TRBV18 and TRBJ2-1; D perhaps matches TRBD1 (5 bases). Trimming took 4 bases from V and 2 from J, leaving 15 bases between them. The CDR3 has 16 amino acids. Germline CDR1 is KGHSH and CDR2 is LQKENI. The CDR3 sequence: CASSLPWVGAYNEQFF. The CDR3 DNA is TGTGCCAGCTCACTGCCGTGGGTAGGGGCCTACAATGAGCAGTTCTTC. Full variable domain (rest looked up from reference TRBV18 and TRBJ2-1): NAGVMQNPRHLVRRRGQEARLRCSPMKGHSHVYWYRQLPEEGLKFMVYLQKENIIDESGMPKERFSAEFPKEGPSILRIQQVVRGDSAAYFCASSLPWVGAYNEQFFGPGTRLTVL.

Many counts were recorded for this clonotype. This chain links TRBV4-1 with TRBJ1-1; D not resolved. Trimming stripped 4 bases from V and 6 bases from J, with 18 bases between. The germline CDR1 and CDR2 sequences are MGHRA and YSYEKL. The CDR3 length is 15 residues. CDR3 sequence (DNA): TGCGCCAGCAGCCCAGCTCGGAGTTTTTCGTCTGAAGCTTTCTTT. Protein: CASSPARSFSSEAFF.

This clonotype was recorded a few times. A far larger clone is one base from this, pointing to a likely read error. In nucleotides, the CDR3 is TGTGCCAGCAGCCACGAGCGGCGTAGCAATGAGCAGTTCTTC. Translated: CASSHERRSNEQFF. The J gene is TRBJ2-5, the V gene TRBV3-1; D perhaps matches TRBD2 (5 bases). The better agreement between TRBJ2-1 and the DNA end casts doubt on the J call. The CDR3 length is 14 residues. From germline, CDR1 is LGHDT and CDR2 YNNKEL (reference sequence).

CDR3 coding DNA: TGTGCCAGCAGCGTTGGCGAGGGGCGGACTGAAGCTTTCTTT. Protein product: CASSVGEGRTEAFF. The chain carries TRBV9 and TRBJ1-1, with D possibly being TRBD1 (5 bases). The V gene's germline CDR1 is SGDLS and CDR2 YYNGEE. V dropped 2 bases and J dropped 5 bases, with 13 bases sitting between them. The CDR3 totals 14 residues.

A few counts support this clonotype. The rearrangement uses TRBV7-9 and TRBJ1-4; D not resolved. The length of the CDR3 is 14 residues. Trimming shortened V by 1 base and J by 1 base, and 4 bases separated the two germline ends. CDR1 and CDR2 (germline): SEHNR, FQNEAQ (reference sequence). CDR3 DNA sequence: TGTGCCAGCAGCTTAGTCAGAACTAATGAAAAACTGTTTTTT. This translates into CASSLVRTNEKLFF.

This clonotype was seen at least ten times. This chain connects TRBV2 to TRBJ2-1, with 9 bases fitting TRBD2. The CDR3 totals 13 residues. Per the germline V gene, CDR1 is SNHLY and CDR2 is FYNNEI. Unmatched junction bases numbered 5, after V lost 7 bases and J lost 7 bases. This CDR3 reads CASMAGGWNEQFF. CDR3 nucleotide sequence: TGTGCCAGCATGGCGGGGGGGTGGAATGAGCAGTTCTTC.

This clonotype was seen at least ten times. This chain's CDR3 is CASSVHPGLAGGNEQFF. CDR3 DNA: TGTGCCAGCAGCGTCCATCCGGGACTAGCGGGAGGTAATGAGCAGTTCTTC. V usage is TRBV3-1 and J usage is TRBJ2-1, with TRBD2 identical over 15 bases. CDR3 size: 17 residues. V gave up 5 bases and J gave up 7 bases; unmatched junction bases: 9. Germline CDR1 LGHDT, CDR2 YNNKEL (reference sequence).

The table lists this clonotype with many counts. This rearrangement joins TRBV5-1 to TRBJ1-6; D gene unclear. The CDR3 loop spans 14 amino acids. Germline V gene lookup returns CDR1 SGHRS and CDR2 YFSETQ. V was clipped by 0 bases and J by 9 bases, with 10 bases between them. Written as DNA, the CDR3 is TGCGCCAGCAGCTTGGGGAAAGTCGCTTCACCCCTCCACTTT. Its protein product is CASSLGKVASPLHF.

This clonotype was observed many times. The V and J genes are TRBV12-5 and TRBJ2-1; D may be TRBD2 (5 bases). This CDR3 is 15 amino acids long. Trimming stripped 7 bases from V and 1 base from J, with 14 bases between. In germline, CDR1 is LGHNT, CDR2 FRNRAP. The CDR3 protein is CASESGETSYNEQFF. The CDR3 region has the DNA TGTGCTAGTGAGAGCGGAGAAACATCCTACAATGAGCAGTTCTTC.

This clonotype was counted ten times or more. V and J are TRBV11-2 and TRBJ1-2; maybe TRBD1 (5 bases). Trimming removed 4 bases from V and 6 bases from J, with 9 bases in between. The germline V gene encodes CDR1 SGHAT and CDR2 FQNNGV. The CDR3 sequence is 12 residues long. The DNA for the CDR3 is TGTGCCAGCAGCTGGGGGAACGATGGCTACACCTTC. Amino acid sequence: CASSWGNDGYTF.

This clonotype has ten or more counts. The gene calls are TRBV29-1 and TRBJ1-4; no reliable D call. The CDR3 is 13 residues long. CDR1 and CDR2 from the germline V gene are SQVTM and ANQGSEA. Trimming left V 4 bases short and J 5 bases short, with 11 bases between. The CDR3 DNA reads TGCAGCGTTGGAAGGACGTCGAATGAAAAACTGTTTTTT. Translating it yields CSVGRTSNEKLFF.